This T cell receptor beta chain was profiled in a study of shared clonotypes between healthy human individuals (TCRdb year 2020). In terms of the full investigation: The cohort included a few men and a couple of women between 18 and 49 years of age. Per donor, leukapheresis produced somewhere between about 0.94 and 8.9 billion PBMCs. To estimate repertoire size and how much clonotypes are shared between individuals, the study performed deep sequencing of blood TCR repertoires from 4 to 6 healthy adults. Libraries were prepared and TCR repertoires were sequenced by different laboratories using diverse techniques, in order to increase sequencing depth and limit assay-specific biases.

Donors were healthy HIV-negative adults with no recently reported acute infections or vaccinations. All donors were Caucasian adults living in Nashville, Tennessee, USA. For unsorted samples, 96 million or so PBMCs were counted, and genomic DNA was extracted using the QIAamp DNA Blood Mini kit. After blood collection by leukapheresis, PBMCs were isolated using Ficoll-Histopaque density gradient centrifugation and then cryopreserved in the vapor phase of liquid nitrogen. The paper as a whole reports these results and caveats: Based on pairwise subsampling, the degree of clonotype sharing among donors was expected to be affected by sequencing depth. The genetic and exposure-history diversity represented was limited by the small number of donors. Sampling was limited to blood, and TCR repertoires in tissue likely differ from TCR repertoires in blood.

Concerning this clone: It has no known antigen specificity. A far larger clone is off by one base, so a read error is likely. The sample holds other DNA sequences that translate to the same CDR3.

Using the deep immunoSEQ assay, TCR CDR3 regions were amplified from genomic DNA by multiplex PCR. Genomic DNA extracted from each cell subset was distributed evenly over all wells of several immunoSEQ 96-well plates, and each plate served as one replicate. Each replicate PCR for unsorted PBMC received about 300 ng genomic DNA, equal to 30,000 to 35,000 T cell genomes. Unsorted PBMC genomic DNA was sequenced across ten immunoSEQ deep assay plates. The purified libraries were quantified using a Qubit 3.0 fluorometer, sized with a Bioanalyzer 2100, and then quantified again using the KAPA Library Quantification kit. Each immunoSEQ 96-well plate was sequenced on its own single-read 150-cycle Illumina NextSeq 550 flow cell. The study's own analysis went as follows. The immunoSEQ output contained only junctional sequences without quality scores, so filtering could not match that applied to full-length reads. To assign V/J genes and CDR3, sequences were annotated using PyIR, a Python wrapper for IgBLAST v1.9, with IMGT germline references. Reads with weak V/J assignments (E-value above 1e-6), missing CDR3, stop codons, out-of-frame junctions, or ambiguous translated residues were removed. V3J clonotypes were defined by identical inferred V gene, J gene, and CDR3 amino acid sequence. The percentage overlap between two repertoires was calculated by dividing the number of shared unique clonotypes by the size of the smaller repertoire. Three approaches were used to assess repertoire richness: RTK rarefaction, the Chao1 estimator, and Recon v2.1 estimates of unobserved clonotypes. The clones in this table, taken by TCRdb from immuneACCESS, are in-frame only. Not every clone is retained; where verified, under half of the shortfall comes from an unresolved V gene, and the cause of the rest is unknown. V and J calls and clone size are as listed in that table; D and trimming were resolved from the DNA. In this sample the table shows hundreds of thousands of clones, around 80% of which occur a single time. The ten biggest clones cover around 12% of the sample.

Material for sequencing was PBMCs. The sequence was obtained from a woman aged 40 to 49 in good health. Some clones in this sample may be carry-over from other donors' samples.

The bases are TGTGCCAGCAGCCTGGACAGCGACCTTAACACCGGGGAGCTGTTCTTT. It translates as CASSLDSDLNTGELFF. The chain couples TRBV7-2 to TRBJ2-2; TRBD1 is possibly the D segment (6 matching bases). Its CDR3 holds 16 amino acids, cysteine through phenylalanine. The only DNA kept is the CDR3, 48 bases in frame from the first base. The germline V gene provides CDR1 SGHTA and CDR2 FQGNSA.